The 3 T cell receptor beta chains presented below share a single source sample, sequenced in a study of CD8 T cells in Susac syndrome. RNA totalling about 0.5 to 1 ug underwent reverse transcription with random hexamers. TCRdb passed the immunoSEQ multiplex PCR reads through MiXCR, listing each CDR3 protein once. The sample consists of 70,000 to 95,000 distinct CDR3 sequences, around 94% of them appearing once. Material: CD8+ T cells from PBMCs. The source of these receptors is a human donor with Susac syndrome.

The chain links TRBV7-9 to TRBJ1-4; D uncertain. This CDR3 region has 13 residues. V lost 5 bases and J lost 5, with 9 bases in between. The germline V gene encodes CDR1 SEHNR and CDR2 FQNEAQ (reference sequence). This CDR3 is CASSLHENEKLFF. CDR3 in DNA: TGTGCCAGCAGCCTGCACGAAAATGAAAAACTGTTTTTT.

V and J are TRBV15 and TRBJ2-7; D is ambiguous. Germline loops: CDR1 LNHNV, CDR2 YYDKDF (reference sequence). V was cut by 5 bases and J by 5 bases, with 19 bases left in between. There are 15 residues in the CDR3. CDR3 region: CATSLLQAFGDEQYF. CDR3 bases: TGTGCCACCAGCCTGCTTCAGGCCTTTGGGGACGAGCAGTACTTC. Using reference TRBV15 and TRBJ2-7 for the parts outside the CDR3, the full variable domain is DAMVIQNPRYQVTQFGKPVTLSCSQTLNHNVMYWYQQKSSQAPKLLFHYYDKDFNNEADTPDNFQSRRPNTSFCFLDIRSPGLGDTAMYLCATSLLQAFGDEQYFGPGTRLTVT.

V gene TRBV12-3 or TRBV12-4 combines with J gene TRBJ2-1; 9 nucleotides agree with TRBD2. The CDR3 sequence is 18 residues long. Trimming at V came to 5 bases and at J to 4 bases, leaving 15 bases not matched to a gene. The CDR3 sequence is CASSGFSPSGTVYNEQFF. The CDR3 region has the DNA TGTGCCAGCAGTGGGTTTTCGCCTAGCGGGACAGTATACAATGAGCAGTTCTTC.